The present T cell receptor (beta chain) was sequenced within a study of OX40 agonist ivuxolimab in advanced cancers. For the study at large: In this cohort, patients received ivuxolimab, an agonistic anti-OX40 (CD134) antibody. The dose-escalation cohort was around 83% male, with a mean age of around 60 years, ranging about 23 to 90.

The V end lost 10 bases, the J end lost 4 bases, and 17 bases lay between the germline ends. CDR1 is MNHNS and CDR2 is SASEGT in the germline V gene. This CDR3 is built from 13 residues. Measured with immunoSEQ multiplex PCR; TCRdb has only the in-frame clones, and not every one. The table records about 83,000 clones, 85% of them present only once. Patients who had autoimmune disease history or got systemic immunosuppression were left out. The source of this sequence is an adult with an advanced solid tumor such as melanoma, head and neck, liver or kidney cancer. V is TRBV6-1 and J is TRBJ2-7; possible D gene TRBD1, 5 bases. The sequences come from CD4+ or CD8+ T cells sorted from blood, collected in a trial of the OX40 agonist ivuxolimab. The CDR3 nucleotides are TGTGCCACTTCTCTCGACAGACCTTACGAGCAGTACTTC. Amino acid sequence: CATSLDRPYEQYF.